Presented here are 20 T cell receptor beta chains from one specimen sequenced in a study of post-analysis software for immune sequencing data. General observations from the study: A handful of TRBV segments, including TRBV5-6, TRBV5-1 and TRBV20-1, were more frequent in patients than controls.

cDNA libraries for TCR beta contained unique molecular identifiers. TCRdb used MiXCR to reprocess the PCR reads, holding one entry per CDR3 protein. The sample carries some 890,000 distinct CDR3 sequences, about 57% recorded once. Their recognized antigens are unknown. The source material was blood. Receptors were obtained from a girl aged 5-17 years with multiple sclerosis.

The chain couples TRBV3-1 to TRBJ2-5; D ambiguous. The germline gives CDR1 LGHDT, CDR2 YNNKEL (reference sequence). The CDR3 runs to 13 residues. Between the trimmed V and J ends, which lost 1 base and 3 bases, there was a span of 6 bases. In DNA form, the CDR3 reads TGTGCCAGCAGCCAAGGGCCAAAAGAGACCCAGTACTTC. Residues: CASSQGPKETQYF.

This rearrangement joins TRBV20-1 to TRBJ2-1; 9 bases are a match to TRBD2. Germline CDR1 reads DFQATT; CDR2 reads SNEGSKA (reference sequence). The CDR3 has 12 residues. CDR3 residues: CGASGGLNEQFF. For the CDR3, the DNA is TGCGGAGCCAGCGGGGGGCTAAATGAGCAGTTCTTC.

The chain is built from TRBV7-8 and TRBJ2-1, with D unresolved. The CDR3 loop spans 15 amino acids. The germline V gene has CDR1 SGHVS and CDR2 FQNEAQ. The V end lost 0 bases, the J end lost 6 bases, and 12 bases lay between the germline ends. The CDR3 protein is CASSLAQQHRNEQFF. The CDR3 DNA sequence: TGTGCCAGCAGCTTAGCGCAACAGCACCGCAATGAGCAGTTCTTC.

The gene calls are TRBV29-1 and TRBJ2-3; D might be TRBD2 (7 bases). Per germline, CDR1 SQVTM and CDR2 ANQGSEA. Between the trimmed V and J ends, which lost 2 bases and 4 bases, there was a span of 16 bases. This CDR3 is built from 15 residues. The CDR3 DNA sequence: TGCAGCGTTGAATCAGGGGCGGCGGGAGCAGATACGCAGTATTTT. This gives the protein CSVESGAAGADTQYF.

The chain recombines TRBV15 with TRBJ2-7; perhaps TRBD1 as D (6 bases). V gave up 5 bases and J gave up 5 bases, with 19 bases separating them. From germline, CDR1 is LNHNV and CDR2 YYDKDF (reference sequence). The CDR3 consists of 15 residues. The CDR3 sequence is CATSVGTGLGNEQYF. The CDR3 bases are TGTGCCACCAGCGTCGGAACAGGGTTAGGGAACGAGCAGTACTTC.

V gene TRBV20-1 combines with J gene TRBJ2-4; 7 nucleotides line up with TRBD1. The DNA end favors TRBJ2-5, so the J call may be wrong. The CDR3 is 14 amino acids. CDR1 is DFQATT and CDR2 is SNEGSKA in the germline V gene (reference sequence). CDR3 residues: CSAPPGGRQETQYF. In DNA, the CDR3 is TGCAGTGCTCCCCCAGGGGGTAGGCAAGAGACCCAGTACTTC.

The chain is built from TRBV12-3 or TRBV12-4 and TRBJ2-3; D not certain. V lost 6 bases and J 5 bases, leaving 9 bases between the germline ends. The CDR3 has 12 residues. The CDR3 loop reads CASRGIIDTQYF. The CDR3 DNA reads as TGTGCCAGCAGAGGGATCATAGATACGCAGTATTTT.

The sample holds a few counts of this clonotype. The J gene is TRBJ1-2, the V gene TRBV20-1; 7 nucleotides line up with TRBD1. The CDR3 covers 13 residues. J gave up 4 bases and V 5 bases, and 7 bases lay outside the gene matches. The germline gives CDR1 DFQATT, CDR2 SNEGSKA (reference sequence). This chain's CDR3 is CSAPGGMGYGYTF. Here the CDR3 DNA reads TGCAGTGCTCCAGGGGGAATGGGCTATGGCTACACCTTC.

Points on this clonotype: Given the absence of the conserved phenylalanine or tryptophan at the CDR3 end, a read error is likely. The chain couples TRBV5-6 to TRBJ2-5, with TRBD2 as a possible D gene (6 bases). The germline V gene encodes CDR1 SGHDT and CDR2 YYEEEE. This CDR3 is built from 13 residues. V was clipped by 1 base and J by 7 bases, with 11 bases between them. DNA for the CDR3: TGTGCCAGCAGCTTGATTAAGGAGGGGACCCAGTACTTA. Its protein is CASSLIKEGTQYL.

V usage is TRBV12-3 or TRBV12-4 and J usage is TRBJ2-1; the D gene is possibly TRBD1 (6 bases). The V gene lost 5 bases and the J gene lost 10 bases, with 15 bases spanning the gap. There are 13 residues in the CDR3. The chain's CDR3 is CASSHGTQKEQFF. The CDR3 region has the DNA TGTGCCAGCAGTCATGGGACACAGAAGGAGCAGTTCTTC.

In this sample, this clonotype turned up a few times. V gene TRBV12-3 or TRBV12-4 combines with J gene TRBJ1-1, with no clear D. The CDR3 runs 12 residues. V gave up 7 bases and J gave up 1 base, with 7 bases separating them. CDR3 amino acids: CASNSPNTEAFF. CDR3 nucleotide sequence: TGTGCCAGCAATAGTCCGAACACTGAAGCTTTCTTT.

The V and J genes are TRBV4-1 and TRBJ2-1; D is perhaps TRBD1 (5 bases). The germline V gene encodes CDR1 MGHRA and CDR2 YSYEKL. The CDR3 extends over 15 amino acids. The V gene lost 3 bases and the J gene lost 3 bases, with 12 bases spanning the gap. CDR3 protein: CASSQDNSFYNEQFF. Written as DNA, the CDR3 is TGCGCCAGCAGCCAGGACAACAGCTTCTACAATGAGCAGTTCTTC.

The J gene is TRBJ2-3, the V gene TRBV2; D is perhaps TRBD1 or TRBD2 (5 bases each). The CDR3 covers 15 residues. From germline, CDR1 is SNHLY and CDR2 FYNNEI. The ends were cut back, 11 bases at V and 0 bases at J, with 18 bases in the middle. The CDR3 sequence is CAGRGAAPSTDTQYF. The CDR3 DNA sequence: TGTGCCGGAAGAGGGGCGGCCCCTAGCACAGATACGCAGTATTTT.

The chain couples TRBV5-1 to TRBJ2-7; D may match TRBD1 or TRBD2 (5 bases each). Per germline, CDR1 SGHRS and CDR2 YFSETQ. The CDR3 length is 17 residues. V lost 2 bases, J lost 7 bases, and 25 bases lay in between. The CDR3, as DNA: TGCGCCAGCAGCTTCGCCCGTGCAGGGACCTTTCCTAATGAGCAGTACTTC. As protein: CASSFARAGTFPNEQYF.

The chain combines TRBV12-3 or TRBV12-4 with TRBJ2-4, with 7 bases fitting TRBD2. V lost 7 bases, J lost 3 bases, and 12 bases stayed unmatched. CDR3 length: 16 residues. CDR3 amino acids: CASTENAGVGKNIQYF. The CDR3 DNA reads as TGTGCCAGCACGGAGAATGCGGGGGTAGGCAAAAACATTCAGTACTTC.

This chain links TRBV10-3 with TRBJ2-7; 7 bases are shared with TRBD1. The J call may not be correct, given that the DNA end is closer to TRBJ2-1. Germline CDR1 and CDR2: ENHRY and SYGVKD. The CDR3 is 15 residues long. CDR3 in DNA: TGTGCCATCAGTGAGCACCGGGACAGCCACAATGAGCAGTTCTTC. Translating gives CAISEHRDSHNEQFF.

This clonotype was counted only a few times. This rearrangement joins TRBV7-3 to TRBJ2-7; no clear D. CDR3 size: 13 residues. With 6 bases removed from V and 2 bases from J, the gap between germline ends came to 11 bases. Germline lookup yields CDR1 SGHTA and CDR2 FQGTGA. The CDR3 sequence is CASSTLTPYEQYF. CDR3 coding DNA: TGTGCCAGCAGTACACTTACCCCCTACGAGCAGTACTTC.

The CDR3 spells CASSPQGRAKNIQYF. CDR3 sequence (DNA): TGTGCCAGCTCACCCCAAGGCCGGGCCAAAAACATTCAGTACTTC. This chain links TRBV18 with TRBJ2-4; D uncertain. V gave up 3 bases and J gave up 1 base, with 10 bases separating them. The CDR3 contains 15 residues. CDR1 is KGHSH and CDR2 is LQKENI in the germline V gene.

The chain is built from TRBV20-1 and TRBJ2-1, with no clear D. V shed 6 bases and J shed 9 bases, with 12 bases lying between them. From germline, CDR1 is DFQATT and CDR2 SNEGSKA (reference sequence). The CDR3 has 11 residues. In nucleotides, the CDR3 is TGCAGTGCAGGGCCGGGTCTTGAGCAGTTCTTC. Translated, it gives CSAGPGLEQFF.

The J gene is TRBJ2-5, the V gene TRBV3-1; D might be TRBD1 (5 bases). The J call could be wrong; TRBJ2-7 is a better fit for the DNA end. Germline V gene lookup returns CDR1 LGHDT and CDR2 YNNKEL (reference sequence). This CDR3 has 14 residues. In DNA, the CDR3 is TGTGCCAGCAGCCAAGAGAACAGGCGATACGAGCAGTACTTC. This gives the protein CASSQENRRYEQYF.